The rows below give T cell receptor beta chains drawn from one sample of a study of T cell responses to AZD1222 COVID-19 vaccine. The assay was immunoSEQ multiplex PCR, and TCRdb's table has in-frame clones only and misses some. The sample has roughly 100,000 clones; around nine tenths are singletons. The sample was peripheral blood, taken 28 days after the second AZD1222 dose. Receptor source: an adult who received the AZD1222 COVID-19 vaccine. CDR3s include the opening cysteine and the closing phenylalanine or tryptophan. D genes are given only for firm matches. The size entry is marked missing in some rows and otherwise reads once, few, many or a size class.

cdr3_aa,cdr3_nt,d_call,clone_size,v_call,cdr3_length,j_call
CASSPTSGSSDTQYF,TGTGCCAGCAGCCCCACTAGCGGGAGCTCAGATACGCAGTATTTT,TRBD2,.,TRBV7-2,15,TRBJ2-3
CASSQGTSGSSYEQYF,TGCGCCAGCAGCCAAGGGACTAGCGGGAGCTCCTACGAGCAGTACTTC,TRBD2,.,TRBV4-1,16,TRBJ2-7
CASSLGTSTYEQYF,TGTGCCAGCAGCTTAGGGACTAGCACCTACGAGCAGTACTTC,TRBD2,once,TRBV11-2,14,TRBJ2-7
CATSDFRGLAGGAEQFF,TGTGCCACCAGTGATTTCCGAGGACTAGCGGGAGGGGCTGAGCAGTTCTTC,TRBD2,.,TRBV24-1,17,TRBJ2-1
CASSSGQWSMGYTF,TGTGCCAGCAGCTCGGGACAGTGGAGTATGGGCTACACCTTC,TRBD1,.,TRBV5-6,14,TRBJ1-2
CASSPEDEKLFF,TGTGCCAGCTCACCAGAGGATGAAAAACTGTTTTTT,.,.,TRBV18,12,TRBJ1-4
CASSLALADYNEQFF,TGTGCCAGCAGCTTGGCACTAGCGGACTACAATGAGCAGTTCTTC,TRBD2,.,TRBV5-4,15,TRBJ2-1
CASSHDRIAGGTDTQYF,TGTGCCAGCAGCCACGACCGTATAGCGGGAGGCACAGATACGCAGTATTTT,TRBD2,.,TRBV4-2,17,TRBJ2-3
CASSPPTGRNTEAFF,TGTGCCAGCAGCCCCCCGACAGGTCGGAACACTGAAGCTTTCTTT,.,.,TRBV6-5,15,TRBJ1-1
CASSERGTYGYTF,TGTGCCAGCAGTGAGCGGGGGACCTATGGCTACACCTTC,.,.,TRBV6-1,13,TRBJ1-2
CASSSDWLGEQFF,TGTGCCAGCAGCTCCGACTGGCTCGGTGAGCAGTTCTTC,.,once,TRBV7-2,13,TRBJ2-1
CASSVQGTDQPQHF,TGTGCCAGTAGTGTTCAGGGAACGGATCAGCCCCAGCATTTT,.,.,TRBV19,14,TRBJ1-5
CSASSRVNTEAFF,TGCAGTGCTAGTTCCAGGGTGAACACTGAAGCTTTCTTT,.,.,TRBV20-1,13,TRBJ1-1
CASSYSTGYEQYF,TGTGCCAGCAGTTACTCTACCGGCTACGAGCAGTACTTC,.,.,TRBV6-5,13,TRBJ2-7
CASSTTDSSRTEAFF,TGTGCCAGCAGCACTACGGACAGTAGTCGGACTGAAGCTTTCTTT,.,.,TRBV7-9,15,TRBJ1-1
CASSPSLGQGANEQFF,TGTGCCAGCAGCCCTTCTTTGGGACAGGGGGCGAATGAGCAGTTCTTC,TRBD1,.,TRBV6-2/TRBV6-3,16,TRBJ2-1
CASTPEVRRGGNQPQHF,TGTGCCAGTACCCCGGAGGTCCGACGAGGGGGCAATCAGCCCCAGCATTTT,.,.,TRBV19,17,TRBJ1-5
CASSAVGSTYNEQFF,TGTGCCAGCAGCGCTGTGGGCAGCACCTACAATGAGCAGTTCTTC,.,.,TRBV11-3,15,TRBJ2-1
CSVYRAADTQYF,TGCAGCGTTTACCGGGCGGCCGATACGCAGTATTTT,.,.,TRBV29-1,12,TRBJ2-3
CASSFHTEAFF,TGTGCCAGCAGCTTCCACACTGAAGCTTTCTTT,.,.,TRBV11-1,11,TRBJ1-1
CASGGSYGYTF,TGTGCCAGCGGGGGAAGCTATGGCTACACCTTC,.,.,TRBV7-9,11,TRBJ1-2
CASSLVGTYSGNTIYF,TGTGCCAGCTCCCTGGTTGGGACATACTCTGGAAACACCATATATTTT,.,.,TRBV11-2,16,TRBJ1-3
CSAGQAAEAFF,TGCAGCGCCGGACAGGCGGCTGAAGCTTTCTTT,TRBD1,.,TRBV29-1,11,TRBJ1-1
CASRGDIDSPLHF,TGTGCCAGCAGAGGGGACATTGATTCACCCCTCCACTTT,.,.,TRBV6-5,13,TRBJ1-6
CASSRSNEQFF,TGTGCCAGCTCACGCAGCAATGAGCAGTTCTTC,.,once,TRBV18,11,TRBJ2-1
CASSGGQQYEQYF,TGCGCCTCCAGCGGGGGACAGCAGTACGAGCAGTACTTC,.,.,TRBV5-1,13,TRBJ2-7
CASNVPGQYVAFF,TGTGCCAGCAACGTCCCGGGACAGTACGTAGCTTTCTTT,TRBD1,.,TRBV6-5,13,TRBJ1-1
CASSPTQGDNEQFF,TGTGCCAGCAGCCCAACACAGGGAGACAATGAGCAGTTCTTC,.,once,TRBV7-6,14,TRBJ2-1
CASSRPGTLYGYTF,TGTGCCAGCAGCCGCCCCGGGACACTCTATGGCTACACCTTC,.,.,TRBV3-1/TRBV3-2,14,TRBJ1-2
CASSPWASGISGETQYF,TGTGCCAGCAGCCCATGGGCTAGCGGGATATCAGGAGAGACCCAGTACTTC,TRBD2,.,TRBV7-2,17,TRBJ2-5
CASSQSGTDQPQHF,TGTGCCAGCAGCCAATCGGGGACAGATCAGCCCCAGCATTTT,TRBD1,.,TRBV16,14,TRBJ1-5
CASRLDGQEQMNTEAFF,TGTGCCAGCAGACTCGACGGACAGGAGCAAATGAACACTGAAGCTTTCTTT,TRBD1,few,TRBV2,17,TRBJ1-1
CASSFAGASYEQYF,TGTGCCAGCAGTTTCGCAGGGGCATCCTACGAGCAGTACTTC,.,.,TRBV27,14,TRBJ2-7
CSVAVGHEQYF,TGCAGCGTTGCAGTAGGGCACGAGCAGTACTTC,.,.,TRBV29-1,11,TRBJ2-7
CASSQGPGTTTLGYGYTF,TGTGCCAGCAGCCAAGGCCCCGGGACGACCACTCTGGGCTATGGCTACACCTTC,.,.,TRBV3-1/TRBV3-2,18,TRBJ1-2
CASSFGTGNHNEQFF,TGTGCCAGCAGCTTCGGGACTGGTAATCACAATGAGCAGTTCTTC,.,.,TRBV7-6,15,TRBJ2-1
CASSFAQGDTGELFF,TGCGCCAGCAGCTTTGCACAGGGGGACACCGGGGAGCTGTTTTTT,TRBD1,.,TRBV5-1,15,TRBJ2-2
CASSVSGSVQPQHF,TGTGCCAGCAGTGTGAGCGGAAGTGTGCAGCCCCAGCATTTT,.,.,TRBV2,14,TRBJ1-5
CASSLDRGLPEAFF,TGTGCCAGCAGCTTAGACAGGGGTCTCCCTGAAGCTTTCTTT,TRBD1,.,TRBV7-2,14,TRBJ1-1
CASNIPRDLDKQYF,TGTGCCAGCAACATACCTCGGGACTTGGACAAGCAGTACTTC,.,.,TRBV28,14,TRBJ2-7
CASSLTGLAKNIQYF,TGTGCCAGCAGCTTGACAGGGCTAGCCAAAAACATTCAGTACTTC,.,.,TRBV5-4,15,TRBJ2-4
CSVTQAGGNTEAFF,TGCAGCGTTACCCAGGCAGGGGGGAACACTGAAGCTTTCTTT,TRBD1,.,TRBV29-1,14,TRBJ1-1
CASSQELVGNEQFF,TGTGCCAGCAGCCAAGAGCTAGTGGGCAATGAGCAGTTCTTC,.,few,TRBV4-2,14,TRBJ2-1
CASRPQGKGEQYF,TGTGCCAGCAGACCACAGGGGAAGGGGGAGCAGTACTTC,TRBD1,once,TRBV6-5,13,TRBJ2-7
CASSIAPGGRNTEAFF,TGTGCCAGTAGTATAGCCCCAGGGGGCAGGAACACTGAAGCTTTCTTT,TRBD1,.,TRBV19,16,TRBJ1-1
CASSERTSGSSYNEQFF,TGCGCCAGCAGTGAGAGGACTAGCGGGAGCTCCTACAATGAGCAGTTCTTC,TRBD2,.,TRBV10-2,17,TRBJ2-1
CASSQSPYEQYF,TGTGCCAGCAGCCAATCTCCCTACGAGCAGTACTTC,.,.,TRBV14,12,TRBJ2-7
CASSPFLFSEVSTDTQYF,TGTGCCAGCAGCCCCTTTCTCTTTAGCGAGGTTAGCACAGATACGCAGTATTTT,.,.,TRBV9,18,TRBJ2-3